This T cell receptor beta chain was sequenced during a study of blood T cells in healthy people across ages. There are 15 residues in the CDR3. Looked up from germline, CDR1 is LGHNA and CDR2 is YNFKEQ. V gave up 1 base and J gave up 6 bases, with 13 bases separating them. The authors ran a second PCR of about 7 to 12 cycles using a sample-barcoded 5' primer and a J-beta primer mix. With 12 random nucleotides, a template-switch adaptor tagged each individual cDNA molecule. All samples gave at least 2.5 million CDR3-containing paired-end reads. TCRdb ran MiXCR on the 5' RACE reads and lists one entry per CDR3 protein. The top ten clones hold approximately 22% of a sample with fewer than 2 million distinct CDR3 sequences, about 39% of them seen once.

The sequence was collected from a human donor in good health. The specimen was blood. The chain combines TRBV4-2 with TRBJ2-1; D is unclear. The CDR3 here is CASSQGASLCNEQFF. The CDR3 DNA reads TGTGCCAGCAGCCAAGGCGCGAGCTTATGCAATGAGCAGTTCTTC.